This T cell receptor (beta chain) was captured in a study of blood T cells in healthy people across ages. Notes on the study in general: Long-lived and aged donors differed, with more naive CD4+ cells and higher diversity in the long-lived. Unsorted PBMC input precluded a conclusive naive versus antigen-experienced comparison. Per million T cells, the diversity of TCR beta decreased roughly linearly as age advanced.

With 2 bases removed from V and 3 bases from J, the gap between germline ends came to 16 bases. Germline values: CDR1 DFQATT, CDR2 SNEGSKA (reference sequence). The CDR3 extends over 16 amino acids. This clonotype was seen more than once but under ten times. The antigen remains undetermined. Around 10 milliliters was the volume of peripheral blood drawn from each donor. For the second PCR, which ran for roughly 7 to 11 cycles, a sample-barcoded 5' primer and a J-beta primer mix were used. TCRdb fed the 5' RACE reads into MiXCR, producing one record per CDR3 protein. The table lists fewer than 950,000 distinct CDR3 sequences, 53% of them singletons, with approximately 40% in the top ten.

Sequencing was carried out using blood. V and J are TRBV20-1 and TRBJ1-4; D remains unclear. The clonotype was recovered from a man aged 80 or over in good health. This chain's CDR3 is CSARRVGPGANEKLFF. CDR3 nucleotide sequence: TGCAGTGCTAGAAGAGTGGGCCCCGGGGCTAATGAAAAACTGTTTTTT.